Below, one TCR beta chain is given with its context. Its antigen is unknown. These data come from a study of T cell repertoires in cytomegalovirus infection. Background on the study: Recently identified HLA-C-restricted CMV epitopes and well-studied HLA-B-restricted CMV epitopes were used by the study.

From germline, CDR1 is ENHRY and CDR2 SYGVKD. The CDR3 consists of 12 residues. The ends were cut back, 2 bases at V and 3 bases at J, with 5 bases in the middle. TCRdb re-called the reads through MiXCR, storing one row per CDR3 protein. The sample lists fewer than 650,000 distinct CDR3 sequences, approximately 40% occurring once. Study-wide results and limits: HLA-C-restricted CMV clonotypes gave the most frequent clonotype in two of eight donors. Cumulative public TCR beta family frequency identified carriers of CMV plus the relevant HLA.

Sequenced material: cultured PBMCs, taken from culture after CMV antigen stimulation. This sequence originates from a human donor in good health (CMV status not recorded). Some clones in this sample may be carry-over from other donors' samples. V and J are TRBV10-3 and TRBJ2-7, with D hard to call. As DNA, the CDR3 is TGTGCCATCAGTGAGAAAGGCTACGAGCAGTACTTC. It codes for CAISEKGYEQYF.